The source of this T cell receptor beta chain is a study of CD8 T cells in ankylosing spondylitis. TCRdb passed the 5' RACE reads through MiXCR, listing each CDR3 protein once. Of around 890,000 distinct CDR3 sequences listed, about 10% are singletons. CDR1 and CDR2 from the germline V gene are DFQATT and SNEGSKA (reference sequence). The CDR3 covers 13 residues. J lost 6 bases, V lost 5 bases, and 10 bases had no gene match. This clonotype was observed a few times. Its antigen is undetermined. Points from the study as a whole: There was a TCR beta motif, made of several highly homologous variants, that appeared characteristic of ankylosing spondylitis blood. Within peripheral blood, clones linked to disease were CD8+ and relatively rare.

Specimen: blood, either unsorted or a sorted T cell fraction (not recorded which). This receptor was obtained from a male donor with ankylosing spondylitis. The chain uses TRBV20-1 and TRBJ2-7, with 7 bases matching TRBD1. This CDR3 is CSARKRTGGEQYF. CDR3 in DNA: TGCAGTGCTCGAAAAAGGACAGGAGGCGAGCAGTACTTC.